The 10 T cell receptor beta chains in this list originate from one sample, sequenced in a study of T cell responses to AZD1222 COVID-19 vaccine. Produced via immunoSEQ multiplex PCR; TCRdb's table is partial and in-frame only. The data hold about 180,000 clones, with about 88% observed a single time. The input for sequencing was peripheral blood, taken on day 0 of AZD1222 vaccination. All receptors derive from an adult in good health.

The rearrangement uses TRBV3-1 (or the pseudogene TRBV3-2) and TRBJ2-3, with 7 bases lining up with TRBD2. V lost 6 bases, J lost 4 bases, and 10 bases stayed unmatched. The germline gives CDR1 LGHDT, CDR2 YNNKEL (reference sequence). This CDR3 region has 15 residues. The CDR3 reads CASRQTSSQPDTQYF. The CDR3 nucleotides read TGTGCCAGCAGGCAGACTAGCTCACAGCCAGATACGCAGTATTTT.

The CDR3 DNA reads as TGTGCTAGTGGTTTCACCCTAGCGAGCAACACCGGGGAGCTGTTTTTT. Protein sequence: CASGFTLASNTGELFF. The chain recombines TRBV12-5 with TRBJ2-2; tentatively, D is TRBD2 (6 bases). The CDR3 is 16 amino acids. The germline V gene encodes CDR1 LGHNT and CDR2 FRNRAP. Trimming removed 3 bases at V and 2 bases at J, with 13 bases between.

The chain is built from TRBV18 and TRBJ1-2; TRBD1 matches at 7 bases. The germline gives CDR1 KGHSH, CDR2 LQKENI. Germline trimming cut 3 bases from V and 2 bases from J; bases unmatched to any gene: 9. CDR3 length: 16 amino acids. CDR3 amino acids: CASSPVDGTVNYGYTF. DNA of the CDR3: TGTGCCAGCTCACCGGTAGACGGGACAGTAAACTATGGCTACACCTTC.

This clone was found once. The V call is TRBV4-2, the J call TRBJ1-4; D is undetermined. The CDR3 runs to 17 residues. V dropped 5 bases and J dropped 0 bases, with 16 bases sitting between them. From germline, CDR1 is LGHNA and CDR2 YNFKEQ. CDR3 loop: CASSSHGGPATNEKLFF. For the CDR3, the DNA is TGTGCCAGCAGCTCCCACGGAGGGCCCGCAACTAATGAAAAACTGTTTTTT.

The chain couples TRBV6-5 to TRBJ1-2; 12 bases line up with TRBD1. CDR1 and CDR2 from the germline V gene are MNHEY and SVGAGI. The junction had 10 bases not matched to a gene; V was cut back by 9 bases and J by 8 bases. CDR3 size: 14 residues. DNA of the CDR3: TGTGCCAGTGCGGGGGACAGGGGGCACAGAGGCTACACCTTC. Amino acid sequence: CASAGDRGHRGYTF.

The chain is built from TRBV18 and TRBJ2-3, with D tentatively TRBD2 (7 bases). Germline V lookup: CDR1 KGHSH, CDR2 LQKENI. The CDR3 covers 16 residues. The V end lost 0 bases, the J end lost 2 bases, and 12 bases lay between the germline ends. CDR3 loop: CASSPPAGDITDTQYF. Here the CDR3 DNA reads TGTGCCAGCTCACCACCGGCGGGGGACATCACAGATACGCAGTATTTT.

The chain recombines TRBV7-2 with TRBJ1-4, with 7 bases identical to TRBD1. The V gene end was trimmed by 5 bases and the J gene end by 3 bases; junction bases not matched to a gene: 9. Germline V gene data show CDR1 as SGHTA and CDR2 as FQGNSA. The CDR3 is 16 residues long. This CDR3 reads CASSQTDRVANEKLFF. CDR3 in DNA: TGTGCCAGCAGCCAAACCGACAGGGTCGCTAATGAAAAACTGTTTTTT.

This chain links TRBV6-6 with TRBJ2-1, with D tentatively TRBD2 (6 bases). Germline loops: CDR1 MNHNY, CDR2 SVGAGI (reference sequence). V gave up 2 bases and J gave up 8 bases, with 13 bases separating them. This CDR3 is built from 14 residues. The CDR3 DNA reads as TGTGCCAGCAGTTACCGGAGGGCCGGGGATGAGCAGTTCTTC. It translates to CASSYRRAGDEQFF.

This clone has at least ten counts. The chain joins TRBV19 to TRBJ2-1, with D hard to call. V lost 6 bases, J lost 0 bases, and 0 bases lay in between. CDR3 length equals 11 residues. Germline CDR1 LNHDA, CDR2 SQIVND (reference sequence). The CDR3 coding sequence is TGTGCCAGTAGCTCCTACAATGAGCAGTTCTTC. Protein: CASSSYNEQFF.

The CDR3 reads CASSSQGSLWGTEAFF. CDR3 in DNA: TGTGCCAGCAGTTCGCAGGGGTCACTATGGGGCACTGAAGCTTTCTTT. The chain recombines TRBV6-5 with TRBJ1-1; the D gene is possibly TRBD1 (6 bases). This CDR3 contains 16 residues. Trimming removed 4 bases from V and 4 bases from J, with 19 bases in between. Germline-derived CDR1 and CDR2 are MNHEY and SVGAGI.